The present entry profiles one TCR beta chain with its context. Its antigen is as yet unknown. This sample is part of a study of memory CD4+ T cells and cytomegalovirus serostatus. This CDR3 is 14 amino acids long. Germline CDR1 reads SGHDT; CDR2 reads YYEEEE. V dropped 4 bases and J dropped 2; count of bases not matched to a gene: 4. TCRdb keeps only in-frame clones here, not all; method: immunoSEQ multiplex PCR. The data show some 52,000 clones, more than 70% seen once. The sort gate was single viable CD3+CD4+CD8-CD45RO+ cells for memory CD4+ T cells. Serum IgG to CMV pp150, pp28, p38 and p52 defined serostatus. Positive selection with CD4 microbeads enriched total CD4+ T cells. Study-wide findings and caveats: CMV serostatus prediction reached median AUC around 0.95, or 0.9 with US-trained model. Each of approximately 73 CMV-associated TCRbeta sequences occurred in one to five individuals.

The TCR was taken from an adult in good health and CMV-seropositive. The chain carries TRBV5-6 and TRBJ2-3; 7 positions agree with TRBD1. Specimen: memory CD4+ T cells from blood. The CDR3 DNA follows: TGTGCCAGCAGCCCAGGGGGTTCCACAGATACGCAGTATTTT. Protein sequence: CASSPGGSTDTQYF. Full variable domain (remainder filled in from reference TRBV5-6 and TRBJ2-3): DAGVTQSPTHLIKTRGQQVTLRCSPKSGHDTVSWYQQALGQGPQFIFQYYEEEERQRGNFPDRFSGHQFPNYSSELNVNALLLGDSALYLCASSPGGSTDTQYFGPGTRLTVL.